The clone carrying this T cell receptor (beta chain) occurred many times. TCRbeta library preparation incorporated unique molecular identifiers. A single record per CDR3 protein comes from TCRdb applying MiXCR to the PCR reads. The sample yields about 300,000 distinct CDR3 sequences, around a tenth seen once. This sample was taken from a study of T-cell reconstitution after alpha-beta-depleted transplantation in children. Germline values: CDR1 DFQATT, CDR2 SNEGSKA (reference sequence). The CDR3 sequence is 15 residues long. Trimming took 3 bases from V and 1 from J, leaving 13 bases between them. This receptor was taken from a boy under two years old with acute myeloid leukemia, due to receive a stem cell transplant. The source material was PBMCs, sampled before TCRalphabeta/CD19-depleted stem cell transplant. The genes are TRBV20-1 and TRBJ2-4; weak D call: TRBD2 (7 bases). CDR3 nucleotides: TGCAGTGCTAGGAGGGGGGGGAGGGCCAAAAACATTCAGTACTTC. As protein: CSARRGGRAKNIQYF.